The clone carrying this TCR beta chain was detected ten times or more. The target antigen is unknown. CDR1 and CDR2 from the germline V gene are MNHEY and SVGEGT. The CDR3 covers 12 residues. Trimming pared 2 bases from V and 11 bases from J, leaving 10 bases between. These data are taken from a study of T cells after yellow fever vaccination. Study-wide context: Where fractions had low cell numbers, libraries were prepared from them with the SMART-Seq v4 Ultra Low Input RNA kit.

MiXCR was run by TCRdb on the 5' RACE reads, yielding one entry per CDR3 protein. The table shows some 200,000 distinct CDR3 sequences, with more than 3% occurring only once. Broader study findings: Secondary responses were weaker yet peaked faster, day 5 versus 15. Some clonotypes, a small share, were shared between CD4 and CD8 compartments. The booster response re-showed most primary clones: approximately 97% CD4, approximately 90% CD8.

The clonotype was recovered from a man aged 18 to 30 who received the YFV17D yellow fever vaccine. The sequencing here drew on CD4+ T cells sorted from PBMCs, taken 10 days after the yellow fever booster vaccination. The chain is built from TRBV6-2 or TRBV6-3 and TRBJ1-5; D perhaps matches TRBD1 (6 bases). CDR3 in DNA: TGTGCCAGCAGTTACCTCGAGGGGGCCCAGCATTTT. Residues: CASSYLEGAQHF.